This is a list of T cell receptor beta chains from one sample in a study of T cell responses to AZD1222 COVID-19 vaccine. Clones were read by immunoSEQ multiplex PCR, and TCRdb kept only the in-frame ones, dropping some. Of about 56,000 clones listed, nearly 80% were seen once; the top ten hold around 5%. The starting material was peripheral blood, obtained 28 days after the second AZD1222 dose. The source of these receptors is an adult who received the AZD1222 COVID-19 vaccine. The CDR3 runs from the conserved cysteine through the conserved F or W. Fields, in order: V gene, J gene, clone size, D gene, CDR3 protein. The D gene is left open where the match is weak. Only part of the rows carry a size: once, few, many, or a class if the clone is expanded.

v_call: TRBV5-6
j_call: TRBJ2-1
clone_size: -
d_call: -
cdr3_aa: CASSLVVGPEQFF

v_call: TRBV5-1
j_call: TRBJ1-1
clone_size: -
d_call: TRBD1
cdr3_aa: CASSIQGVNTEAFF

v_call: TRBV3-1/TRBV3-2
j_call: TRBJ1-2
clone_size: -
d_call: TRBD1
cdr3_aa: CASSQSPRGLVYTF

v_call: TRBV28
j_call: TRBJ1-2
clone_size: -
d_call: -
cdr3_aa: CASSRGPSSYTF

v_call: TRBV2
j_call: TRBJ2-5
clone_size: -
d_call: TRBD2
cdr3_aa: CASRPNSGGQETQYF

v_call: TRBV6-2/TRBV6-3
j_call: TRBJ1-2
clone_size: -
d_call: TRBD1
cdr3_aa: CASSPGTGKAYGYTF

v_call: TRBV29-1
j_call: TRBJ2-5
clone_size: -
d_call: -
cdr3_aa: CSVEFGSETQYF

v_call: TRBV18
j_call: TRBJ1-5
clone_size: -
d_call: -
cdr3_aa: CASSSKSDQPQHF

v_call: TRBV3-1/TRBV3-2
j_call: TRBJ2-1
clone_size: -
d_call: TRBD2
cdr3_aa: CASSLSGGYNEQFF

v_call: TRBV11-2
j_call: TRBJ1-5
clone_size: -
d_call: -
cdr3_aa: CASSLGPTENQPQHF

v_call: TRBV27
j_call: TRBJ2-3
clone_size: -
d_call: TRBD2
cdr3_aa: CASSSPAGVTDTQYF

v_call: TRBV5-1
j_call: TRBJ2-1
clone_size: few
d_call: TRBD2
cdr3_aa: CASSLTSGIDEQFF

v_call: TRBV5-4
j_call: TRBJ1-4
clone_size: -
d_call: TRBD1
cdr3_aa: CASSSTGGTNEKLFF

v_call: TRBV6-5
j_call: TRBJ1-6
clone_size: -
d_call: -
cdr3_aa: CASSKGFSRPLHF

v_call: TRBV7-2
j_call: TRBJ2-1
clone_size: -
d_call: -
cdr3_aa: CASSPDWVTGNEQFF

v_call: TRBV6-2/TRBV6-3
j_call: TRBJ1-4
clone_size: -
d_call: -
cdr3_aa: CASSEGSTNEKLFF

v_call: TRBV18
j_call: TRBJ1-1
clone_size: -
d_call: -
cdr3_aa: CASSPRTENTEAFF

v_call: TRBV7-8
j_call: TRBJ2-1
clone_size: -
d_call: TRBD2
cdr3_aa: CASSLDRTSGGEFF

v_call: TRBV6-5
j_call: TRBJ1-5
clone_size: -
d_call: -
cdr3_aa: CASNDRRNQPQHF

v_call: TRBV11-3
j_call: TRBJ2-5
clone_size: -
d_call: -
cdr3_aa: CASSSGLTGETQYF

v_call: TRBV19
j_call: TRBJ2-1
clone_size: -
d_call: TRBD2
cdr3_aa: CASSTGLAHNEQFF

v_call: TRBV7-9
j_call: TRBJ1-1
clone_size: once
d_call: -
cdr3_aa: CASQEQSNTEAFF

v_call: TRBV6-5
j_call: TRBJ2-3
clone_size: once
d_call: TRBD1
cdr3_aa: CASRKYAQGADTQYF

v_call: TRBV5-1
j_call: TRBJ2-3
clone_size: -
d_call: -
cdr3_aa: CASSVGLVSTDTQYF

v_call: TRBV6-1
j_call: TRBJ1-4
clone_size: -
d_call: -
cdr3_aa: CASSEGQARGEKLFF

v_call: TRBV4-2
j_call: TRBJ1-4
clone_size: -
d_call: -
cdr3_aa: CASSQGQDGEKLFF

v_call: TRBV11-2
j_call: TRBJ2-1
clone_size: -
d_call: TRBD1
cdr3_aa: CASSLMEGQGEFF

v_call: TRBV14
j_call: TRBJ2-1
clone_size: -
d_call: TRBD1
cdr3_aa: CASSPFTGGRRNEQFF

v_call: TRBV6-1
j_call: TRBJ1-1
clone_size: -
d_call: -
cdr3_aa: CASSEGGAWTEAFF

v_call: TRBV28
j_call: TRBJ2-5
clone_size: -
d_call: -
cdr3_aa: CASSPDGPVETQYF

v_call: TRBV9
j_call: TRBJ2-1
clone_size: -
d_call: -
cdr3_aa: CASSVYGDSYNEQFF

v_call: TRBV6-2/TRBV6-3
j_call: TRBJ1-4
clone_size: -
d_call: -
cdr3_aa: CASSYEGEKLFF

v_call: TRBV27
j_call: TRBJ1-5
clone_size: -
d_call: TRBD1
cdr3_aa: CASSSGQGAEQPQHF

v_call: TRBV6-2/TRBV6-3
j_call: TRBJ2-1
clone_size: few
d_call: TRBD2
cdr3_aa: CASSSPGGSDTVHEQFF

v_call: TRBV2
j_call: TRBJ2-2
clone_size: -
d_call: TRBD1
cdr3_aa: CASRVDRANGELFF

v_call: TRBV11-2
j_call: TRBJ2-3
clone_size: few
d_call: -
cdr3_aa: CASSLDPGVGSDTQYF

v_call: TRBV5-6
j_call: TRBJ1-6
clone_size: -
d_call: TRBD1
cdr3_aa: CASSSSDRGNSPLHF

v_call: TRBV30
j_call: TRBJ1-5
clone_size: few
d_call: -
cdr3_aa: CAWSVGPGNQPQHF

v_call: TRBV4-2
j_call: TRBJ1-1
clone_size: -
d_call: -
cdr3_aa: CASSQGLSAEAFF

v_call: TRBV28
j_call: TRBJ2-7
clone_size: -
d_call: TRBD2
cdr3_aa: CASSFLLRELTYEQYF

v_call: TRBV7-2
j_call: TRBJ1-5
clone_size: -
d_call: -
cdr3_aa: CASSLNPSRGQPQHF

v_call: TRBV3-1/TRBV3-2
j_call: TRBJ2-6
clone_size: -
d_call: -
cdr3_aa: CASSQEIPGAGSGANVLTF

v_call: TRBV5-1
j_call: TRBJ1-4
clone_size: -
d_call: TRBD1
cdr3_aa: CASSSTGESNEKLFF

v_call: TRBV6-1
j_call: TRBJ2-2
clone_size: -
d_call: TRBD2
cdr3_aa: CASSEELAGTGELFF

v_call: TRBV3-1/TRBV3-2
j_call: TRBJ2-2
clone_size: -
d_call: -
cdr3_aa: CASSQLGGPNTGELFF

v_call: TRBV6-5
j_call: TRBJ2-7
clone_size: -
d_call: -
cdr3_aa: CASRTPTSYEQYF

v_call: TRBV7-6
j_call: TRBJ2-3
clone_size: -
d_call: -
cdr3_aa: CASSSSWAGSTDTQYF

v_call: TRBV5-1
j_call: TRBJ2-6
clone_size: -
d_call: -
cdr3_aa: CASSLMGVGSGANVLTF

v_call: TRBV27
j_call: TRBJ2-2
clone_size: -
d_call: -
cdr3_aa: CASLSPAGANTGELFF